This is a list of T cell receptor beta chains from one sample in a study of cytotoxic CD8 clonotypes in ibrutinib-treated CLL. Method: immunoSEQ multiplex PCR; TCRdb's copy keeps in-frame clones and lacks some. Of around 310,000 clones in the sample, almost 80% were seen once. This sample comprised PBMCs, obtained before ibrutinib treatment. The receptor source for this set is a human donor with chronic lymphocytic leukemia. Each CDR3 is given with its conserved first and last residue. D genes are given only for firm matches. Expanded clones are given a class, and other clones once, few, many or no size at all.

D: -; size: few; V: TRBV7-3; J: TRBJ1-1; DNA: TGTGCCAGCAGCGTTAGAAGGAACACTGAAGCTTTCTTT; CDR3: CASSVRRNTEAFF
D: TRBD1; size: once; V: TRBV4-3; J: TRBJ1-4; DNA: TGCGCCAGCAGCCAAGAGTTGCGGGACAGGGCAACTAATGAAAAACTGTTTTTT; CDR3: CASSQELRDRATNEKLFF
D: TRBD1; size: -; V: TRBV5-5; J: TRBJ2-5; DNA: TGTGCCAGCAGTCCCGGGACAGCCCAAGAGACCCAGTACTTC; CDR3: CASSPGTAQETQYF
D: -; size: -; V: TRBV29-1; J: TRBJ2-3; DNA: TGCAGCGTTGAGGGCGGGATAGGGGGCACAGATACGCAGTATTTT; CDR3: CSVEGGIGGTDTQYF
D: -; size: -; V: TRBV7-8; J: TRBJ1-5; DNA: TGTGCCAGCAGCCCAGGGACTTCGGCGATTAATCAGCCCCAGCATTTT; CDR3: CASSPGTSAINQPQHF
D: TRBD1; size: -; V: TRBV2; J: TRBJ2-5; DNA: TGTGCCAGCAGCGAAGGGACAGGGGTTCGGGGAGAGACCCAGTACTTC; CDR3: CASSEGTGVRGETQYF
D: -; size: -; V: TRBV28; J: TRBJ2-7; DNA: TGTGCCAGCAGTTTGATAGGCCACGAGCAGTACTTC; CDR3: CASSLIGHEQYF
D: -; size: -; V: TRBV28; J: TRBJ1-2; DNA: TGTGCCAGTTCATCCGGGGCGAGTAACCATCTAACCTTC; CDR3: CASSSGASNHLTF
D: -; size: -; V: TRBV9; J: TRBJ2-7; DNA: TGTGCCAGCAGCCCAAGGCCGCTCTACGAGCAGTACTTC; CDR3: CASSPRPLYEQYF
D: -; size: -; V: TRBV25-1; J: TRBJ2-7; DNA: TGTGCCAGCAGTAGAGGGTTCGACGAGCAGTACTTC; CDR3: CASSRGFDEQYF
D: TRBD2; size: -; V: TRBV7-2; J: TRBJ2-7; DNA: TGTGCCAGCAGCTTTTTTACGGGGGGCTACGAGCAGTACTTC; CDR3: CASSFFTGGYEQYF
D: -; size: -; V: TRBV5-4; J: TRBJ2-7; DNA: TGTGCCAGCAGCCTCAGGGGCTACGAGCAGTACTTC; CDR3: CASSLRGYEQYF
D: TRBD1; size: -; V: TRBV4-1; J: TRBJ1-4; DNA: TGCGCCAGCAGACTCGCAGGACAGGGGCCGAGTGAAAAACTGTTTTTT; CDR3: CASRLAGQGPSEKLFF
D: TRBD2; size: -; V: TRBV5-3; J: TRBJ2-7; DNA: TGTGCCAACCCGATAGCGGGAAAGTTAGAGGGGTCCGAGCAGTACTTC; CDR3: CANPIAGKLEGSEQYF
D: -; size: -; V: TRBV14; J: TRBJ1-1; DNA: TGTGCCAGCAGCCCCCAGGCGCACACTGAAGCTTTCTTT; CDR3: CASSPQAHTEAFF
D: TRBD1; size: -; V: TRBV6-1; J: TRBJ1-4; DNA: TGTGCCAGCAGCGCACAGGGGGATAATGAAAAACTGTTTTTT; CDR3: CASSAQGDNEKLFF
D: -; size: -; V: TRBV4-3; J: TRBJ1-1; DNA: TGCGCCAGCAGCCAAGGTTATTATGACACTGAAGCTTTCTTT; CDR3: CASSQGYYDTEAFF
D: -; size: -; V: TRBV11-2; J: TRBJ1-3; DNA: TGTGCCAGCAGCTTAGTGTCGACTCGAAACACCATATATTTT; CDR3: CASSLVSTRNTIYF
D: -; size: -; V: TRBV4-2; J: TRBJ2-7; DNA: TGTGCCAGCAGCCAAAATCGCTACGAGCAGTACTTC; CDR3: CASSQNRYEQYF
D: -; size: -; V: TRBV11-3; J: TRBJ2-1; DNA: TGTGCCAGCAGCTTAGATCACAGGGACGCCGAGCAGTTCTTC; CDR3: CASSLDHRDAEQFF
D: TRBD1; size: few; V: TRBV6-6; J: TRBJ1-5; DNA: TGTGCCAGCAATCCACAGGGGATCCGGAGTAATCAGCCCCAGCATTTT; CDR3: CASNPQGIRSNQPQHF
D: TRBD2; size: -; V: TRBV10-3; J: TRBJ2-1; DNA: TGTGCCATCAGTGAGTCCGGGGGGAGGGGTACCTACAATGAGCAGTTCTTC; CDR3: CAISESGGRGTYNEQFF
D: TRBD1; size: -; V: TRBV18; J: TRBJ2-1; DNA: TGTGCCAGCTCGCCAAGACAGGGAAATTACAATGAGCAGTTCTTC; CDR3: CASSPRQGNYNEQFF
D: -; size: -; V: TRBV6-1; J: TRBJ1-5; DNA: TGTGCCAGCAGTCCCCGGGAGGCAAATCAGCCCCAGCATTTT; CDR3: CASSPREANQPQHF
D: TRBD2; size: few; V: TRBV5-4; J: TRBJ2-3; DNA: TGTGCCAGCAGCTCGGCGGGAGCAGATACGCAGTATTTT; CDR3: CASSSAGADTQYF
D: -; size: -; V: TRBV7-9; J: TRBJ1-1; DNA: TGTGCCAGCAGCTTAGAGGGCCCTAACACTGAAGCTTTCTTT; CDR3: CASSLEGPNTEAFF
D: TRBD2; size: -; V: TRBV5-6; J: TRBJ2-1; DNA: TGTGCCAGCAGCTTGGAAAGACTAGCGGGGGAGTTCTTC; CDR3: CASSLERLAGEFF
D: -; size: -; V: TRBV30; J: TRBJ1-1; DNA: TGTGCCTGCTTGGTCCCGAACACTGAAGCTTTCTTT; CDR3: CACLVPNTEAFF
D: TRBD2; size: few; V: TRBV7-6; J: TRBJ2-7; DNA: TGTGCCAGCAGCTCTCTAGCGGGAGGATACGAGCAGTACTTC; CDR3: CASSSLAGGYEQYF
D: -; size: -; V: TRBV27; J: TRBJ2-3; DNA: TGTGCCAGCAGTTACAGGACTCTAGATACGCAGTATTTT; CDR3: CASSYRTLDTQYF
D: -; size: -; V: TRBV5-6; J: TRBJ1-2; DNA: TGTGCCAGCAGCTTAGATCAGGTGAATTTCTATGGCTACACCTTC; CDR3: CASSLDQVNFYGYTF
D: -; size: -; V: TRBV6-6; J: TRBJ1-2; DNA: TGTGCCAGCAGTTACTCACCAATCTATGGCTACACCTTC; CDR3: CASSYSPIYGYTF
D: -; size: -; V: TRBV14; J: TRBJ2-7; DNA: TGTGCCAGCAGCCAAAAGGGGCGGGATTACTACGAGCAGTACTTC; CDR3: CASSQKGRDYYEQYF
D: -; size: -; V: TRBV5-1; J: TRBJ1-4; DNA: TGCGCCAGCAGCTTAGGACAGCTAAATGAAAAACTGTTTTTT; CDR3: CASSLGQLNEKLFF
D: -; size: -; V: TRBV30; J: TRBJ1-1; DNA: TGTGCCTGGAGTTCGAGACCGGGACTAGGGAGGTTTGAAGCTTTCTTT; CDR3: CAWSSRPGLGRFEAFF
D: -; size: -; V: TRBV27; J: TRBJ1-1; DNA: TGTGCCAGCAGTGCCCTAATCCTAGGGGCAGGATACACTGAAGCTTTCTTT; CDR3: CASSALILGAGYTEAFF
D: TRBD2; size: -; V: TRBV18; J: TRBJ2-1; DNA: TGTGCCAGCTCACTTCCACTAGCGGGAGATCGAAATGAGCAGTTCTTC; CDR3: CASSLPLAGDRNEQFF
D: -; size: -; V: TRBV27; J: TRBJ1-2; DNA: TGTGCCAGCAGGTCGGGGGACGCCATCGACTATGGCTACACCTTC; CDR3: CASRSGDAIDYGYTF
D: TRBD2; size: -; V: TRBV7-2; J: TRBJ2-1; DNA: TGTGCCAGCAGCAGTAGCGGGAGTAGCGTATTCTTC; CDR3: CASSSSGSSVFF
D: TRBD2; size: -; V: TRBV6-6; J: TRBJ2-7; DNA: TGTGCCAGCAGTTACTTTAGCGGGGGCTACGAGCAGTACTTC; CDR3: CASSYFSGGYEQYF
D: TRBD1; size: few; V: TRBV5-1; J: TRBJ2-7; DNA: TGCGCCAGCAGCGTACGGGACAGAACTACGTTGCAGTACTTC; CDR3: CASSVRDRTTLQYF
D: -; size: -; V: TRBV29-1; J: TRBJ2-7; DNA: TGCAGCGTCGCGGGACGGACCTTCTACGAGCAGTACTTC; CDR3: CSVAGRTFYEQYF